The count of the clone carrying this T cell receptor (beta chain) is one. Its antigen is still unknown. CD45RO-negative cells were positively selected for CCR7, leaving out terminally differentiated effector memory CD45RA+ cells. This record comes from a study of shared clonotypes between healthy human individuals. CDR1 and CDR2 (germline): MNHEY, SMNVEV (reference sequence). The V segment lost 3 bases and the J segment 7 bases; nucleotides outside the gene matches: 5. There are 15 residues in the CDR3. Regarding the study as a whole: Naive CD4 clonotypes were shared across a few donors at 5% to 6%. Naive subsets generally had larger estimated richness than memory subsets. Compared with clonotypes that all four donors shared, non-shared clonotypes had lower generation probabilities.

Repertoires were generated with immunoSEQ multiplex PCR, while TCRdb's copy carries only in-frame clones and drops some. The sample consists of about 2.1 million clones, under 95% of them appearing once. V usage is TRBV27 and J usage is TRBJ2-1, with 11 nucleotides matching TRBD1. The sequence was collected from a man between 18 and 35 years old in good health. Some clones in this sample may be carry-over from other donors' samples. The material sequenced was naive CD8+ T cells from PBMCs. The CDR3 DNA is TGTGCCAGCAGTTTGCCGGGACAGGGGGGGAATGAGCAGTTCTTC. Its protein product is CASSLPGQGGNEQFF.